This entry is about one T cell receptor (beta chain). What it binds is unknown. The sample comes from a study of T cell responses to AZD1222 COVID-19 vaccine. The overall study: Second-dose timings of about 4 or about 12 weeks were pooled. The study, taken as a whole, reports: The study found Spike-specific TCR breadth and depth rose after two AZD1222 doses. Most donors were white British, females outnumbered males, and clonal diversity was possibly underestimated.

Libraries were prepared by immunoSEQ multiplex PCR; TCRdb keeps only in-frame clonotypes and omits some of them. The sample has 120,000 to 150,000 clones; around 88% are singletons. Germline V lookup: CDR1 MNHEY, CDR2 SVGAGI. The CDR3 is 12 residues long. The genes are TRBV6-5 and TRBJ2-7, with TRBD2 identical over 9 bases. This clonotype originated in an adult in good health. This sample comprised peripheral blood, obtained on day 0 of AZD1222 vaccination. Here the CDR3 DNA reads TGTGCTTCGGCGGGGGGGGTCTACGAGCAGTACTTC. This sequence encodes CASAGGVYEQYF.